Shown below are 19 T cell receptor beta chains from a single sample sequenced in a study of OX40 agonist ivuxolimab in advanced cancers. TCRdb keeps only in-frame clones here, not all; method: immunoSEQ multiplex PCR. Here the sample spans under 20,000 clones, about 87% being singletons. Material: CD4+ or CD8+ T cells sorted from blood, obtained in a trial of the OX40 agonist ivuxolimab. The source is an adult with an advanced solid tumor such as melanoma, head and neck, liver or kidney cancer.

The chain recombines TRBV10-3 with TRBJ2-6; the D is unclear. Germline V gives CDR1 ENHRY, CDR2 SYGVKD. V was shortened by 2 bases and J by 0 bases, with 5 bases between the two germline ends. The CDR3 extends over 15 amino acids. CDR3 protein: CAISETSSGANVLTF. The CDR3 DNA reads as TGTGCCATCAGTGAGACGAGCTCTGGGGCCAACGTCCTGACTTTC.

The chain employs TRBV7-9 and TRBJ1-2; 8 positions match TRBD1. Trimming cost V 0 bases and J 8 bases; bases outside gene matches: 11. The V gene's germline CDR1 is SEHNR and CDR2 FQNEAQ (reference sequence). The CDR3 length is 16 residues. The CDR3 DNA reads TGTGCCAGCAGCTTAGCGAGGAAGGTGACAGGGGACGGCTACACCTTC. Translation: CASSLARKVTGDGYTF. Together with reference TRBV7-9 and TRBJ1-2, the CDR3 gives the full variable domain: DTGVSQNPRHKITKRGQNVTFRCDPISEHNRLYWYRQTLGQGPEFLTYFQNEAQLEKSRLLSDRFSAERPKGSFSTLEIQRTEQGDSAMYLCASSLARKVTGDGYTFGSGTRLTVV.

This rearrangement joins TRBV5-8 to TRBJ2-5; tentatively, D is TRBD2 (6 bases). Germline CDR1 SGHTS, CDR2 YDEGEE. V was trimmed by 1 base and J by 1 base, leaving 8 bases between them. This CDR3 comprises 14 residues. For the CDR3, the DNA is TGTGCCAGCAGCTTGTGGGAGGCCCAAGAGACCCAGTACTTC. Its protein is CASSLWEAQETQYF.

The gene calls are TRBV12-5 and TRBJ2-1; TRBD1 matches 11 bases. Germline trimming cut 8 bases from V and 2 bases from J; bases unmatched to any gene: 5. CDR3 length equals 15 residues. Germline lookup yields CDR1 LGHNT and CDR2 FRNRAP. CDR3 DNA: TGTGCTAGTTCCCCGGGACAGGGGGCCTACAATGAGCAGTTCTTC. The encoded protein is CASSPGQGAYNEQFF.

The genes are TRBV11-2 and TRBJ2-1, with a weak D call TRBD1 (6 bases). V lost 2 bases and J lost 5, with 10 bases in between. The CDR3 contains 14 residues. Germline V lookup: CDR1 SGHAT, CDR2 FQNNGV. The CDR3 region has the DNA TGTGCCAGCAGCTTATTCCAGGGGCACAATGAGCAGTTCTTC. Amino acids: CASSLFQGHNEQFF.

V usage is TRBV11-2 and J usage is TRBJ2-1; 10 bases fit TRBD2. V trimming: 3 bases; J trimming: 7 bases; junction bases outside the gene matches: 6. CDR1 is SGHAT, CDR2 FQNNGV, per germline. The CDR3 sequence is 15 residues long. CDR3 sequence reads: CASSFGLAGENEQFF. In nucleotides, the CDR3 is TGTGCCAGCAGCTTTGGTCTAGCGGGGGAGAATGAGCAGTTCTTC. The entire variable domain, with the rest obtained from reference TRBV11-2 and TRBJ2-1, is as follows: EAGVAQSPRYKIIEKRQSVAFWCNPISGHATLYWYQQILGQGPKLLIQFQNNGVVDDSQLPKDRFSAERLKGVDSTLKIQPAKLEDSAVYLCASSFGLAGENEQFFGPGTRLTVL.

The V call is TRBV28, the J call TRBJ2-5; possibly TRBD1 for D (5 bases). Trimming shortened V by 0 bases and J by 2 bases, and 13 bases separated the two germline ends. Germline V CDR1 and CDR2: MDHEN, SYDVKM. This CDR3 is built from 16 residues. The CDR3, as DNA: TGTGCCAGCAGTTTATGGCCCAGGGTAGGACAAGAGACCCAGTACTTC. Protein sequence: CASSLWPRVGQETQYF.

J is TRBJ2-5 and V is TRBV4-3; 7 bases match TRBD1. The V segment lost 0 bases and the J segment 5 bases; nucleotides outside the gene matches: 0. CDR1 is LGHNA and CDR2 is YSLEER in the germline V gene. CDR3 length: 13 residues. In nucleotides, the CDR3 is TGCGCCAGCAGCCAAGACAGGGGGGAGACCCAGTACTTC. As protein: CASSQDRGETQYF.

The chain is built from TRBV7-2 and TRBJ1-1; D gene uncertain. There are 13 residues in the CDR3. Trimming shortened V by 2 bases and J by 3 bases, and 7 bases separated the two germline ends. The germline V gene has CDR1 SGHTA and CDR2 FQGNSA. CDR3 loop: CASSLWAHTEAFF. CDR3 sequence (DNA): TGTGCCAGCAGCTTATGGGCGCACACTGAAGCTTTCTTT.

The chain is built from TRBV9 and TRBJ2-3, with TRBD1 identical over 7 bases. Germline lookup yields CDR1 SGDLS and CDR2 YYNGEE. Trimming at V came to 4 bases and at J to 0 bases, leaving 5 bases not matched to a gene. The CDR3 totals 15 residues. The CDR3 coding sequence is TGTGCCAGCAGCCTAGGGGGCACAAGCACAGATACGCAGTATTTT. This translates into CASSLGGTSTDTQYF. Looking up the rest from reference TRBV9 and TRBJ2-3 gives the full variable domain: DSGVTQTPKHLITATGQRVTLRCSPRSGDLSVYWYQQSLDQGLQFLIQYYNGEERAKGNILERFSAQQFPDLHSELNLSSLELGDSALYFCASSLGGTSTDTQYFGPGTRLTVL.

The gene calls are TRBV2 and TRBJ2-1, with D unresolved. Trimming left V 1 base short and J 7 bases short, with 11 bases between. CDR3 length: 14 amino acids. Germline lookup yields CDR1 SNHLY and CDR2 FYNNEI. The CDR3 loop reads CASSEDSSGNEQFF. CDR3 in DNA: TGTGCCAGCAGTGAAGACAGTAGTGGTAATGAGCAGTTCTTC.

This sequence joins TRBV6-1 and TRBJ1-1; D ambiguous. Germline CDR1 and CDR2: MNHNS and SASEGT. CDR3 size: 13 residues. V gave up 4 bases and J gave up 1 base, with 7 bases separating them. The CDR3 sequence is CASSVAENTEAFF. Written as DNA, the CDR3 is TGTGCCAGCAGTGTGGCAGAGAACACTGAAGCTTTCTTT.

The chain uses TRBV28 and TRBJ1-2; no clear D gene. In germline, CDR1 is MDHEN, CDR2 SYDVKM. This CDR3 has 15 amino acids. Between the trimmed V and J ends, which lost 2 bases and 2 bases, there was a span of 12 bases. The CDR3 sequence: CASSLVEDRNYGYTF. CDR3 in DNA: TGTGCCAGCAGTTTAGTAGAAGACCGAAACTATGGCTACACCTTC.

The rearrangement links TRBV2 to TRBJ2-3; D uncertain. The CDR3 is made up of 16 amino acids. CDR1 SNHLY and CDR2 FYNNEI come from the germline V gene. V was trimmed by 4 bases and J by 5 bases, leaving 19 bases between them. Written as DNA, the CDR3 is TGTGCCAGCAGTGTGTCCAGCTCACGATGGGGAGATACGCAGTATTTT. It encodes CASSVSSSRWGDTQYF.

In regard to this clone: At the DNA level, this CDR3 is encoded by other sequences in the same sample as well. This chain joins TRBV5-6 and TRBJ1-5, with 8 positions matching TRBD1. The J segment lost 3 bases and the V segment lost 0 bases, leaving 2 bases of the junction unmatched. Germline CDR1 SGHDT, CDR2 YYEEEE. This CDR3 comprises 15 residues. The CDR3 reads CASSLGTGSNQPQHF. The DNA for the CDR3 is TGTGCCAGCAGCTTGGGGACAGGGTCCAATCAGCCCCAGCATTTT.

The chain has TRBV13 and TRBJ1-1; the D is unclear. Between the trimmed V and J ends, which lost 4 bases and 0 bases, there was a span of 9 bases. CDR1 PRHDT and CDR2 FYEKMQ come from the germline V gene (reference sequence). CDR3 length equals 14 residues. CDR3 sequence reads: CASSSRQVNTEAFF. DNA of the CDR3: TGTGCCAGCAGCTCCCGACAAGTGAACACTGAAGCTTTCTTT.

The rearrangement joins TRBV6-1 to TRBJ2-2; D is possibly TRBD1 (5 bases). This CDR3 has 12 amino acids. The germline V gene has CDR1 MNHNS and CDR2 SASEGT. V lost 4 bases and J lost 9, with 9 bases in between. CDR3 sequence: CASSGTPWELFF. CDR3 in DNA: TGTGCCAGCAGTGGGACACCCTGGGAGCTGTTTTTT.

This chain joins TRBV11-2 and TRBJ2-1; 11 bases are a match to TRBD2. Germline V gene lookup returns CDR1 SGHAT and CDR2 FQNNGV. Trimming removed 1 base from V and 2 bases from J; junction bases left unmatched: 7. The length of the CDR3 is 18 residues. The CDR3 DNA is TGTGCCAGCAGCTTAGTAGGACTAGCGGGTCCCACCTACAATGAGCAGTTCTTC. Translation gives CASSLVGLAGPTYNEQFF.

The chain couples TRBV7-2 to TRBJ2-3, with 11 bases that match TRBD2. The V gene's germline CDR1 is SGHTA and CDR2 FQGNSA. V dropped 4 bases and J dropped 2; count of bases not matched to a gene: 8. The CDR3 runs to 17 residues. This chain's CDR3 is CASSSQRLAGITDTQYF. The DNA for the CDR3 is TGTGCCAGCAGCTCTCAACGACTAGCGGGGATCACAGATACGCAGTATTTT.